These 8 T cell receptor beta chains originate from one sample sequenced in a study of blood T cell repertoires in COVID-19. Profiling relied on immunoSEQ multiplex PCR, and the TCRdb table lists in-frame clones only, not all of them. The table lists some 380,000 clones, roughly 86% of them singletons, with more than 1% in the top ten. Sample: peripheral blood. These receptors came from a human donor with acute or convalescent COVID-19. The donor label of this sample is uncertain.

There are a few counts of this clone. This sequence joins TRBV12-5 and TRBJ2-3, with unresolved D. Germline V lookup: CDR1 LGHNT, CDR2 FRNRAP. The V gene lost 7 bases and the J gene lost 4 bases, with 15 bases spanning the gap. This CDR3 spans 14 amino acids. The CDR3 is CASALSARADTQYF. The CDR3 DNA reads TGTGCTAGTGCCTTATCGGCACGGGCAGATACGCAGTATTTT.

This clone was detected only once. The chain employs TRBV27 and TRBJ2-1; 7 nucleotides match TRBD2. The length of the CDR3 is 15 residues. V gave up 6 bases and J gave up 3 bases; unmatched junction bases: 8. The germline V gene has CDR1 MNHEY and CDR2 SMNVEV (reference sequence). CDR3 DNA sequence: TGTGCCAGCAGGCGCGGGAGACAGAACTACAATGAGCAGTTCTTC. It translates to CASRRGRQNYNEQFF.

Here the CDR3 reads CAWKRQGSTEAFF. Here the CDR3 DNA reads TGTGCCTGGAAGCGACAGGGAAGCACTGAAGCTTTCTTT. The chain uses TRBV30 and TRBJ1-1; 7 nucleotides match TRBD1. CDR3 length: 13 residues. V was clipped by 4 bases and J by 4 bases; unmatched bases: 6. Germline CDR1 reads GTSNPN; CDR2 reads SVGIG (reference sequence). Full variable domain (rest looked up from reference TRBV30 and TRBJ1-1): SQTIHQWPATLVQPVGSPLSLECTVEGTSNPNLYWYRQAAGRGLQLLFYSVGIGQISSEVPQNLSASRPQDRQFILSSKKLLLSDSGFYLCAWKRQGSTEAFFGQGTRLTVV.

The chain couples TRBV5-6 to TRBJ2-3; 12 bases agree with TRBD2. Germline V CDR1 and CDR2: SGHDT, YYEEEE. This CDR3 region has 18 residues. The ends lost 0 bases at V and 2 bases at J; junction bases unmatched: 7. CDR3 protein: CASSLARLAGDYTDTQYF. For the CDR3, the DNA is TGTGCCAGCAGCTTGGCACGACTAGCGGGGGACTACACAGATACGCAGTATTTT.

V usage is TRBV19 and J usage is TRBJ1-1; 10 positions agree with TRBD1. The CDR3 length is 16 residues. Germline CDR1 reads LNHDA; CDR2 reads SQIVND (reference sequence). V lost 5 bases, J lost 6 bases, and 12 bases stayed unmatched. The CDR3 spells CASSVPGQGMTAEAFF. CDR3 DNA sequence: TGTGCCAGTAGTGTCCCGGGACAGGGGATGACGGCTGAAGCTTTCTTT.

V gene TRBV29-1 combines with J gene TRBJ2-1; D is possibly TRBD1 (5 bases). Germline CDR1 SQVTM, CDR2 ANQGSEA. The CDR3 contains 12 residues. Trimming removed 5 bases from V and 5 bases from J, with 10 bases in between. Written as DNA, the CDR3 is TGCAGCGTTTATACAGGTCACAATGAGCAGTTCTTC. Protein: CSVYTGHNEQFF.

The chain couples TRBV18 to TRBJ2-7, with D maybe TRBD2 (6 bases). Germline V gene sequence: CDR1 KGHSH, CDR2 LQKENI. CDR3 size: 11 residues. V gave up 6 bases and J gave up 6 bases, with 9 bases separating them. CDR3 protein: CASSPGVEQYF. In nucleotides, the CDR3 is TGTGCCAGCTCGCCGGGGGTCGAGCAGTACTTC.

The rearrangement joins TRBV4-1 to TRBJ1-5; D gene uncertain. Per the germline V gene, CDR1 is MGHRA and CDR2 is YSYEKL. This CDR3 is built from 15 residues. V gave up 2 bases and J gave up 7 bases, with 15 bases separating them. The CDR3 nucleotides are TGCGCCAGCAGCCAACAACCGTGGGAGGGCCAGCCCCAGCATTTT. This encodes CASSQQPWEGQPQHF.